This TCR beta chain stems from a study of cytomegalovirus exposure and HLA in healthy donors. A multiplex PCR was run with 60 Vbeta primers and 13 Jbeta primers. TCRdb's copy holds only in-frame clones and misses some; the assay was immunoSEQ multiplex PCR. The sample has 100,000 or so clones, around 74% seen once; the top ten hold roughly 9.2%. The TCR sequence derives from a woman in her thirties or forties in good health and CMV-seropositive. Sequencing input: PBMCs.

CDR3 protein: CASAFGHRFYEQYF. The CDR3, as DNA: TGCGCCAGCGCATTCGGACACCGTTTCTACGAGCAGTACTTC. The gene calls are TRBV5-1 and TRBJ2-7, with a weak D call TRBD1 (5 bases). Trimming removed 7 bases at V and 3 bases at J, with 17 bases between. The CDR3 has 14 residues. Germline V gives CDR1 SGHRS, CDR2 YFSETQ.